This T cell receptor beta chain stems from a study of patients and donors after allogeneic stem cell transplantation. TCRdb itself ran the RT-PCR reads through MiXCR, one entry per CDR3 protein. The table includes approximately 200,000 distinct CDR3 sequences, more than 35% detected once. The specimen sequenced was blood, either unsorted or a sorted T cell fraction (not recorded which). The receptor's source is a human donor who was either an allogeneic HSCT recipient or a stem cell or donor lymphocyte infusion donor (not recorded which). It is not recorded whose cells these are; they may come from a transplant donor.

The CDR3 is CASSRQAHAMNTEAFF. The CDR3, as DNA: TGCGCCAGCAGCCGACAAGCGCACGCCATGAACACTGAAGCTTTCTTT. This chain connects TRBV4-3 to TRBJ1-1; D is undetermined. The length of the CDR3 is 16 residues. Trimming shortened V by 4 bases and J by 0 bases, and 15 bases separated the two germline ends. Germline assignment: CDR1 LGHNA and CDR2 YSLEER.